One and the same sample provided the 29 T cell receptor beta chains below, sequenced in a study of T cells in Graves' hyperthyroidism and ophthalmopathy. RNA transcripts gave rise to amplified TCR beta CDR3 regions. The HTBI primer set drove a first-round RT-PCR of the TCR CDR3. Using its own MiXCR run on the multiplex PCR reads, TCRdb lists one record per CDR3 protein. Found here are 250,000 to 350,000 distinct CDR3 sequences, 15% to 20% of them singletons; the top ten hold less than 70%. The sequencing sample was made of blood. These receptors all come from a woman aged 55-69 years with Graves' ophthalmopathy.

The chain joins TRBV4-1 to TRBJ1-1, with D perhaps TRBD1 (5 bases). Germline loops: CDR1 MGHRA, CDR2 YSYEKL. The CDR3 spans 15 residues. Trimming stripped 4 bases from V and 3 bases from J, with 15 bases between. CDR3 protein: CASSLKYDRYTEAFF. CDR3 coding DNA: TGCGCCAGCAGCCTAAAATATGACAGATACACTGAAGCTTTCTTT.

In this sample, this clonotype turned up many times. V and J are TRBV5-5 and TRBJ1-1; D ambiguous. In germline, CDR1 is SGHKS, CDR2 YYEKEE (reference sequence). The CDR3 consists of 14 residues. V lost 0 bases and J 10 bases, leaving 16 bases between the germline ends. The DNA for the CDR3 is TGTGCCAGCAGCTTGGAGGGTGCAGGACTTGGAGCTTTCTTT. Translated, it gives CASSLEGAGLGAFF.

This clonotype was counted many times. V is TRBV6-1 and J is TRBJ1-1; weak D call: TRBD1 (5 bases). CDR1 MNHNS and CDR2 SASEGT come from the germline V gene. This CDR3 comprises 14 residues. With 5 bases removed from V and 3 bases from J, the gap between germline ends came to 13 bases. CDR3 in DNA: TGTGCCAGCAGTATACGCCGACAGTACACTGAAGCTTTCTTT. This gives the protein CASSIRRQYTEAFF.

This clonotype was observed at least ten times. The chain joins TRBV7-6 to TRBJ2-7, with 8 positions matching TRBD2. In germline, CDR1 is SGHVS, CDR2 FNYEAQ. Trimming at V came to 3 bases and at J to 5 bases, leaving 6 bases not matched to a gene. The CDR3 is 14 amino acids. The CDR3 loop is CASSLRGAANEQYF. The CDR3 nucleotides read TGTGCCAGCAGCTTGCGGGGGGCGGCAAACGAGCAGTACTTC.

This clonotype was recorded many times. J is TRBJ2-5 and V is TRBV28; D possibly corresponds to TRBD1 (6 bases). The CDR3 is 16 residues long. Looked up from germline, CDR1 is MDHEN and CDR2 is SYDVKM. V lost 5 bases to trimming and J lost 0 bases, with 16 bases between them. The DNA for the CDR3 is TGTGCCAGCAGTAACCAGGGACACCAAAACCAAGAGACCCAGTACTTC. This encodes CASSNQGHQNQETQYF.

This clonotype was counted at least ten times. This sequence joins TRBV6-1 and TRBJ2-3, with TRBD1 as a possible D gene (6 bases). Germline loops: CDR1 MNHNS, CDR2 SASEGT. The V end lost 1 base, the J end lost 0 bases, and 17 bases lay between the germline ends. This CDR3 comprises 18 residues. CDR3 DNA: TGTGCCAGCAGTGAAGACCCGCACAGGGCCACTAGCACAGATACGCAGTATTTT. Its protein is CASSEDPHRATSTDTQYF.

To note about this clonotype: A much bigger clone sits one base away, suggesting this may be a read error. The rearrangement joins TRBV27 to TRBJ2-7; D gene uncertain. Germline CDR1 is MNHEY and CDR2 is SMNVEV (reference sequence). V lost 6 bases and J 3 bases, leaving 6 bases between the germline ends. The CDR3 covers 11 residues. CDR3 nucleotide sequence: TGTGCCAGCAGCTGGGGCTACGAGCAGTACTTC. It translates to CASSWGYEQYF.

Many counts were recorded for this clonotype. The CDR3 reads CASSWDRGYGGYTF. CDR3 in DNA: TGCGCCAGCAGCTGGGACAGGGGGTACGGTGGCTACACCTTC. The rearrangement joins TRBV5-1 to TRBJ1-2; TRBD1 aligns across 11 bases. The CDR3 is 14 residues long. Germline V lookup: CDR1 SGHRS, CDR2 YFSETQ. V lost 3 bases and J lost 7; bases outside the gene matches: 5.

This clonotype was observed at least ten times. The rearrangement uses TRBV5-1 and TRBJ2-1; TRBD2 is a possible D gene (6 bases). The CDR3 has 15 residues. Germline V gene lookup returns CDR1 SGHRS and CDR2 YFSETQ. Trimming removed 5 bases at V and 3 bases at J, with 15 bases between. CDR3 DNA: TGCGCCAGCAGAACTCAGGGAGGAGGCTACAATGAGCAGTTCTTC. The encoded protein is CASRTQGGGYNEQFF.

In this sample, this clonotype turned up a few times. The gene calls are TRBV6-1 and TRBJ2-2; TRBD1 is a possible D gene (6 bases). The CDR3 has 15 amino acids. Germline V lookup: CDR1 MNHNS, CDR2 SASEGT. V lost 5 bases and J 2 bases, leaving 12 bases between the germline ends. Here the CDR3 reads CASSYDGTNTGELFF. The CDR3 region has the DNA TGTGCCAGCAGTTACGATGGGACAAACACCGGGGAGCTGTTTTTT.

This chain uses TRBV7-3 with TRBJ2-3; TRBD1 agrees at 7 bases. The germline CDR1 and CDR2 sequences are SGHTA and FQGTGA. The CDR3 runs to 15 residues. With 6 bases clipped from V and 2 bases from J, the junction kept 8 bases outside the gene matches. The CDR3 DNA reads as TGTGCCAGCAGTCGACAGGGTGGTATCACAGATACGCAGTATTTT. Its protein product is CASSRQGGITDTQYF. The whole variable domain, remainder taken from reference TRBV7-3 and TRBJ2-3, is GAGVSQTPSNKVTEKGKYVELRCDPISGHTALYWYRQSLGQGPEFLIYFQGTGAADDSGLPNDRFFAVRPEGSVSTLKIQRTERGDSAVYLCASSRQGGITDTQYFGPGTRLTVL.

This clonotype has just one count. The chain combines TRBV18 with TRBJ2-1; 9 bases are a match to TRBD1. The germline CDR1 and CDR2 sequences are KGHSH and LQKENI. V was pared by 3 bases and J by 9 bases, with 6 bases of the junction left unmatched. The CDR3 loop spans 14 amino acids. The CDR3 nucleotides read TGTGCCAGCTCACCCACAGGGGGCAGGGGTGAGCAGTTCTTC. Its protein product is CASSPTGGRGEQFF.

There are many counts of this clonotype. This chain uses TRBV2 with TRBJ2-2; 7 bases agree with TRBD1. Germline values: CDR1 SNHLY, CDR2 FYNNEI. The length of the CDR3 is 14 residues. The junction had 16 bases not matched to a gene; V was cut back by 11 bases and J by 10 bases. This CDR3 reads CASTPGQLVSELFF. CDR3 nucleotide sequence: TGTGCCTCAACCCCGGGACAGTTGGTTTCGGAGCTGTTTTTT.

This chain connects TRBV7-9 to TRBJ2-3; 12 nucleotides line up with TRBD2. The J segment lost 1 base and the V segment lost 5 bases, leaving 7 bases of the junction unmatched. This CDR3 is 17 amino acids long. Per germline, CDR1 SEHNR and CDR2 FQNEAQ (reference sequence). This chain's CDR3 is CASSAEWTSGGTDTQYF. For the CDR3, the DNA is TGTGCCAGCAGCGCCGAGTGGACTAGCGGGGGCACAGATACGCAGTATTTT.

This clonotype has a count of ten or more. The chain has TRBV6-1 and TRBJ2-7; a weak D match, TRBD1 (6 bases). CDR3 size: 14 residues. Germline lookup yields CDR1 MNHNS and CDR2 SASEGT. Trimming left V 5 bases short and J 0 bases short, with 11 bases between. This chain's CDR3 is CASSFDRFSYEQYF. CDR3 bases: TGTGCCAGCAGTTTCGACAGGTTCTCCTACGAGCAGTACTTC.

This clonotype was recorded at least ten times. This rearrangement joins TRBV20-1 to TRBJ2-5; 11 positions agree with TRBD2. The CDR3 sequence is 15 residues long. CDR1 and CDR2 from the germline V gene are DFQATT and SNEGSKA (reference sequence). J gave up 3 bases and V 3 bases, and 6 bases lay outside the gene matches. The chain's CDR3 is CSASRPSGRKETQYF. The CDR3 DNA is TGCAGTGCTAGTAGACCTAGCGGGAGGAAAGAGACCCAGTACTTC.

This clonotype occurred a few times. The chain carries TRBV6-1 and TRBJ2-5, with no clear D. V lost 4 bases and J lost 1, with 4 bases in between. Per the germline V gene, CDR1 is MNHNS and CDR2 is SASEGT. CDR3 length equals 12 residues. The CDR3 reads CASSVIQETQYF. DNA of the CDR3: TGTGCCAGCAGTGTGATCCAAGAGACCCAGTACTTC.

This clonotype was found a few times. The gene calls are TRBV27 and TRBJ2-1; weak D call: TRBD2 (6 bases). The CDR3 covers 20 residues. Germline V gives CDR1 MNHEY, CDR2 SMNVEV (reference sequence). V lost 5 bases and J 2 bases, leaving 28 bases between the germline ends. CDR3 nucleotide sequence: TGTGCCAGCAGTACTAGAAAGGGACTCTCCCTCCATTTCACCTACAATGAGCAGTTCTTC. As protein: CASSTRKGLSLHFTYNEQFF.

The chain joins TRBV6-5 to TRBJ1-2; D uncertain. Deletions cut 2 bases from V and 7 bases from J, with 11 bases between. The germline V gene has CDR1 MNHEY and CDR2 SVGAGI. CDR3 length: 13 amino acids. CDR3 protein: CASSYVSGFGYTF. CDR3 coding DNA: TGTGCCAGCAGTTACGTAAGCGGTTTTGGCTACACCTTC.

This clonotype was seen only a few times. The gene calls are TRBV19 and TRBJ2-3; weak D call: TRBD1 (5 bases). The CDR3 consists of 14 residues. The germline CDR1 and CDR2 sequences are LNHDA and SQIVND (reference sequence). Trimming removed 3 bases at V and 2 bases at J, with 9 bases between. The CDR3 nucleotides read TGTGCCAGTAGTATGGGGCACTCCACAGATACGCAGTATTTT. It is translated as CASSMGHSTDTQYF.

This clonotype was counted at least ten times. This chain joins TRBV7-2 and TRBJ2-1; no definite D call. The CDR3 contains 13 residues. Germline V CDR1 and CDR2: SGHTA, FQGNSA. Trimming took 0 bases from V and 4 from J, leaving 4 bases between them. In DNA form, the CDR3 reads TGTGCCAGCAGCTTAGCCGAGTACAATGAGCAGTTCTTC. Translation: CASSLAEYNEQFF.

There are a few counts of this clonotype. A much larger clone sits a single nucleotide away, making a read error possible. This rearrangement joins TRBV5-1 to TRBJ2-1; 10 bases map to TRBD1. Germline lookup yields CDR1 SGHRS and CDR2 YFSETQ. V trimming: 2 bases; J trimming: 10 bases; junction bases outside the gene matches: 6. The CDR3 loop spans 14 amino acids. CDR3 bases: TGCGCCAGCAGCTTTACGACAGGGGGCTACGAGCAGTTCTTC. Amino acid sequence: CASSFTTGGYEQFF.

This clonotype came up many times. CDR3 bases: TGTGCCAGCAAATACACCTTGGGACGGACCTACGAGCAGTACTTC. Translating gives CASKYTLGRTYEQYF. The J gene is TRBJ2-7, the V gene TRBV2; the D gene could be TRBD1 or TRBD2 (5 bases each). This CDR3 is built from 15 residues. Trimming shortened V by 7 bases and J by 2 bases, and 18 bases separated the two germline ends. The germline gives CDR1 SNHLY, CDR2 FYNNEI.

In this sample, this clonotype turned up many times. The chain has TRBV29-1 and TRBJ2-3; D perhaps matches TRBD2 (5 bases). V was trimmed by 0 bases and J by 5 bases, leaving 21 bases between them. The CDR3 covers 17 residues. CDR1 is SQVTM and CDR2 is ANQGSEA in the germline V gene. CDR3 sequence reads: CSVEDPLAGSRGDTQYF. The CDR3 DNA follows: TGCAGCGTTGAAGATCCCCTAGCCGGCAGCCGTGGAGATACGCAGTATTTT.

This clonotype was seen at least ten times. The chain has TRBV19 and TRBJ2-7, with 7 nucleotides matching TRBD2. Trimming removed 7 bases from V and 0 bases from J; junction bases left unmatched: 6. Germline V gene data show CDR1 as LNHDA and CDR2 as SQIVND (reference sequence). The CDR3 has 14 amino acids. The CDR3, as DNA: TGTGCCAGTACGCTAGCGGCTCACTCCTACGAGCAGTACTTC. It codes for CASTLAAHSYEQYF. The full variable domain, its missing parts supplied by reference TRBV19 and TRBJ2-7, is DGGITQSPKYLFRKEGQNVTLSCEQNLNHDAMYWYRQDPGQGLRLIYYSQIVNDFQKGDIAEGYSVSREKKESFPLTVTSAQKNPTAFYLCASTLAAHSYEQYFGPGTRLTVT.

This clonotype appeared many times. The V call is TRBV12-3 or TRBV12-4, the J call TRBJ2-5; tentatively, D is TRBD1 (6 bases). Trimming stripped 3 bases from V and 5 bases from J, with 10 bases between. The CDR3 has 13 residues. The CDR3 DNA reads TGTGCCAGCAGTTTCCAGGGGACGGAGACCCAGTACTTC. It is translated as CASSFQGTETQYF.

This chain connects TRBV7-9 to TRBJ1-1; D possibly corresponds to TRBD1 (5 bases). CDR3 size: 15 residues. Trimming removed 0 bases from V and 0 bases from J, with 8 bases in between. The germline CDR1 and CDR2 sequences are SEHNR and FQNEAQ (reference sequence). The CDR3 coding sequence is TGTGCCAGCAGCTTAGCCGACAGCTTGAACACTGAAGCTTTCTTT. Its protein is CASSLADSLNTEAFF. Based on the CDR3 plus reference TRBV7-9 and TRBJ1-1, the full variable domain is DTGVSQNPRHKITKRGQNVTFRCDPISEHNRLYWYRQTLGQGPEFLTYFQNEAQLEKSRLLSDRFSAERPKGSFSTLEIQRTEQGDSAMYLCASSLADSLNTEAFFGQGTRLTVV.

This clonotype was counted between two and nine times. The V call is TRBV5-8, the J call TRBJ2-2, with D unclear. The CDR3 is 13 residues long. The germline V gene encodes CDR1 SGHTS and CDR2 YDEGEE. V shed 1 base and J shed 7 bases, with 8 bases lying between them. For the CDR3, the DNA is TGTGCCAGCAGCTTGTACCTCGGCGGGGAGCTGTTTTTT. Residues: CASSLYLGGELFF.

The chain joins TRBV6-1 to TRBJ2-7; TRBD1 or TRBD2 may be the D gene (6 bases each). V lost 5 bases to trimming and J lost 6 bases, with 20 bases between them. The length of the CDR3 is 15 residues. The germline V gene encodes CDR1 MNHNS and CDR2 SASEGT. CDR3 amino acids: CASSRGSGAPGEQYF. The CDR3, as DNA: TGTGCCAGCAGTAGGGGGTCGGGGGCCCCTGGCGAGCAGTACTTC.